The 2 T cell receptor beta chains below all came from one sample that was sequenced in a study of cytomegalovirus exposure and HLA in healthy donors. The study ran its PCR with 60 Vbeta and 13 Jbeta primers. Here immunoSEQ multiplex PCR was the method, and the copy in TCRdb shows in-frame clones only, minus some. The sample comprises some 190,000 clones, around 82% of which are singletons, and roughly 2.5% rests with the top ten. Sequenced input: PBMCs. These receptors came from a woman in her thirties in good health and CMV-seropositive.

The chain recombines TRBV6-1 with TRBJ1-5, with 7 bases aligning to TRBD1. Trimming removed 0 bases from V and 3 bases from J; junction bases left unmatched: 8. The CDR3 is 17 residues long. Looked up from germline, CDR1 is MNHNS and CDR2 is SASEGT. For the CDR3, the DNA is TGTGCCAGCAGTGAAGCGAACAGGGGACCCCTCAATCAGCCCCAGCATTTT. Residues: CASSEANRGPLNQPQHF.

The chain has TRBV20-1 and TRBJ2-3; unclear D gene. V was trimmed by 3 bases and J by 5 bases, leaving 6 bases between them. The CDR3 totals 11 residues. In germline, CDR1 is DFQATT, CDR2 SNEGSKA (reference sequence). This chain's CDR3 is CSASAGDTQYF. CDR3 sequence (DNA): TGCAGTGCTAGCGCCGGAGATACGCAGTATTTT.